The following is a T cell receptor beta chain sequence with its context. Antigen: not known. This entry comes from a study of glioma-infiltrating T cells. TCR alpha and beta CDR3 regions were amplified from RNA using iRepertoire nested multiplex PCR. Tissue mRNA or PBMC total RNA, about 95-450 ng, went into one-step reverse transcription and amplification. TCRdb re-analysed the multiplex PCR reads in MiXCR, keeping a single row per CDR3 protein. The sample yields about 130,000 distinct CDR3 sequences, 24% seen once. Germline-derived CDR1 and CDR2 are SGHRS and YFSETQ. This CDR3 is 15 amino acids long. Trimming cost V 0 bases and J 0 bases, with 6 bases left between them. Study results and limitations: Tissue-blood divergence was below expectation in non-neoplastic patients, above in gliomas. Only very few CDR3 sequences appeared in both tissue and blood.

Input material: glioma tissue, nonneoplastic brain tissue, or PBMCs (not recorded which). The source of this sequence is a human donor with low-grade glioma or glioblastoma, undergoing nonglioma brain surgery, or in good health (not recorded which). This chain links TRBV5-1 with TRBJ1-4; weak D call: TRBD1 (5 bases). The CDR3 spells CASSLAQATNEKLFF. The CDR3 DNA is TGCGCCAGCAGCTTGGCACAGGCAACTAATGAAAAACTGTTTTTT. The whole variable domain, filled in from reference TRBV5-1 and TRBJ1-4, reads KAGVTQTPRYLIKTRGQQVTLSCSPISGHRSVSWYQQTPGQGLQFLFEYFSETQRNKGNFPGRFSGRQFSNSRSEMNVSTLELGDSALYLCASSLAQATNEKLFFGSGTQLSVL.